The entry below gives a single T cell receptor beta chain sequence along with its context. This sample includes further DNA sequences coding for the same CDR3. The sample is drawn from a study of blood T cell repertoires in COVID-19. Study-wide context: Italy, Spain and the United States were the sources of the convalescent and acute COVID-19 samples. The analysed material was cDNA or gDNA that came from T cells, B-cell-depleted T cells, or PBMCs.

V shed 5 bases and J 0 bases; nucleotides not matched to a gene: 6. Germline V gene data show CDR1 as MNHNY and CDR2 as SVGAGI (reference sequence). This CDR3 region has 16 residues. Authors' processing steps: Amplification from reference gene primers served as the basis for estimated nucleated cell counts. Assay used: immunoSEQ multiplex PCR; TCRdb lists only in-frame clones, some missing. The DNA gave D and trimming, while V, J and clone size come from that table. Among roughly 200,000 clones listed, around 80% were seen once. The origin of this receptor is a man aged 35 to 55 with active or convalescent COVID-19. The chain joins TRBV6-6 to TRBJ2-2; TRBD1 matches at 7 bases. Sequencing was performed on peripheral blood. The CDR3 DNA follows: TGTGCCAGCAGTCCAAGACAGGGTGCGAACACCGGGGAGCTGTTTTTT. This gives the protein CASSPRQGANTGELFF.